This is a list of T cell receptor beta chains from one sample in a study of T cell responses to AZD1222 COVID-19 vaccine. The repertoire was sequenced with immunoSEQ multiplex PCR; TCRdb's copy has only in-frame clones and lacks some. The sample carries 110,000 to 150,000 clones, roughly 91% recorded once. The sequences come from peripheral blood, collected on day 0 of AZD1222 vaccination. These receptors all stem from an adult in good health. Each CDR3 is given with its conserved first and last residue. The order of the fields is J gene, clone size, D gene, V gene, CDR3 length, CDR3 protein, CDR3 DNA. A D gene is named only where the DNA matches it firmly. For some rows the clone size is stated as once, few or many, or as a class when expanded; others skip it.

j_gene: TRBJ1-5; abundance: NA; d_gene: TRBD1; v_gene: TRBV2; len: 14; CDR3aa: CASRDDRGHQPQHF; CDR3nt: TGTGCCAGCAGGGACGACAGGGGGCATCAGCCCCAGCATTTT
j_gene: TRBJ1-1; abundance: once; d_gene: NA; v_gene: TRBV19; len: 16; CDR3aa: CASSMYSGHINTEAFF; CDR3nt: TGTGCCAGTAGTATGTATTCAGGGCACATCAACACTGAAGCTTTCTTT
j_gene: TRBJ1-6; abundance: NA; d_gene: NA; v_gene: TRBV7-9; len: 14; CDR3aa: CASSPGTLNSPLHF; CDR3nt: TGTGCCAGCAGCCCCGGGACTCTAAATTCACCCCTCCACTTT
j_gene: TRBJ1-5; abundance: few; d_gene: NA; v_gene: TRBV5-5; len: 14; CDR3aa: CASSFGENNQPQHF; CDR3nt: TGTGCCAGCAGCTTCGGCGAGAACAATCAGCCCCAGCATTTT
j_gene: TRBJ2-2; abundance: NA; d_gene: NA; v_gene: TRBV19; len: 14; CDR3aa: CASTTGDYTGELFF; CDR3nt: TGTGCCAGTACAACGGGGGATTACACCGGGGAGCTGTTTTTT
j_gene: TRBJ2-7; abundance: NA; d_gene: NA; v_gene: TRBV6-2/TRBV6-3; len: 14; CDR3aa: CASRYRDTYYEQYF; CDR3nt: TGTGCCAGCAGATACCGGGACACCTACTACGAGCAGTACTTC
j_gene: TRBJ1-4; abundance: NA; d_gene: NA; v_gene: TRBV30; len: 11; CDR3aa: CAWREVGVLGF; CDR3nt: TGTGCCTGGAGAGAAGTAGGGGTCCTTGGCTTT
j_gene: TRBJ1-4; abundance: NA; d_gene: NA; v_gene: TRBV29-1; len: 12; CDR3aa: CSILAPNEKLFF; CDR3nt: TGCAGTATCCTTGCCCCAAATGAAAAACTGTTTTTT
j_gene: TRBJ2-7; abundance: once; d_gene: TRBD2; v_gene: TRBV13; len: 14; CDR3aa: CASSSSGGIYEQYF; CDR3nt: TGTGCCAGCAGCTCTAGCGGGGGAATCTACGAGCAGTACTTC
j_gene: TRBJ2-1; abundance: NA; d_gene: NA; v_gene: TRBV7-2; len: 14; CDR3aa: CASSLGTVSNEQFF; CDR3nt: TGTGCCAGCAGCTTAGGGACAGTGAGCAATGAGCAGTTCTTC
j_gene: TRBJ2-7; abundance: NA; d_gene: TRBD1; v_gene: TRBV11-2; len: 17; CDR3aa: CASSPIKDRGRTYEQYF; CDR3nt: TGTGCCAGCAGCCCAATAAAGGACAGGGGAAGGACCTACGAGCAGTACTTC
j_gene: TRBJ1-1; abundance: NA; d_gene: TRBD1; v_gene: TRBV3-1/TRBV3-2; len: 14; CDR3aa: CASSQEGRGYEAFF; CDR3nt: TGTGCCAGCAGCCAAGAAGGCAGGGGGTACGAGGCTTTCTTT
j_gene: TRBJ2-1; abundance: NA; d_gene: TRBD2; v_gene: TRBV27; len: 15; CDR3aa: CASPPLAGSLNEQFF; CDR3nt: TGTGCCAGCCCCCCTCTAGCGGGGTCTCTCAATGAGCAGTTCTTC
j_gene: TRBJ1-5; abundance: NA; d_gene: NA; v_gene: TRBV28; len: 16; CDR3aa: CASSPGQNWENQPQHF; CDR3nt: TGTGCCAGCAGCCCCGGACAGAACTGGGAAAATCAGCCCCAGCATTTT
j_gene: TRBJ1-2; abundance: NA; d_gene: NA; v_gene: TRBV3-1/TRBV3-2; len: 14; CDR3aa: CASSQAARGGGYTF; CDR3nt: TGTGCCAGCAGCCAAGCCGCCCGGGGGGGTGGCTACACCTTC
j_gene: TRBJ1-2; abundance: NA; d_gene: NA; v_gene: TRBV29-1; len: 12; CDR3aa: CSVAPRGYGYTF; CDR3nt: TGCAGCGTTGCTCCCAGGGGCTATGGCTACACCTTC
j_gene: TRBJ2-7; abundance: NA; d_gene: TRBD2; v_gene: TRBV11-2; len: 15; CDR3aa: CASSLGSGGNYEQYF; CDR3nt: TGTGCCAGCAGCTTGGGTAGCGGGGGTAATTACGAGCAGTACTTC
j_gene: TRBJ2-3; abundance: NA; d_gene: TRBD2; v_gene: TRBV5-4; len: 16; CDR3aa: CASSLAGASSTDTQYF; CDR3nt: TGTGCCAGCAGCTTAGCGGGGGCGTCGAGCACAGATACGCAGTATTTT
j_gene: TRBJ2-3; abundance: few; d_gene: TRBD1; v_gene: TRBV6-1; len: 15; CDR3aa: CASSEVQGTADTQYF; CDR3nt: TGTGCCAGCAGTGAGGTACAGGGGACGGCAGATACGCAGTATTTT
j_gene: TRBJ1-6; abundance: NA; d_gene: NA; v_gene: TRBV5-4; len: 14; CDR3aa: CASSRMGPNSPLHF; CDR3nt: TGTGCCAGCAGCCGTATGGGGCCTAATTCACCCCTCCACTTT
j_gene: TRBJ2-1; abundance: NA; d_gene: NA; v_gene: TRBV5-6; len: 15; CDR3aa: CASSLELWDGNEQFF; CDR3nt: TGTGCCAGCAGCTTGGAATTGTGGGATGGGAATGAGCAGTTCTTC
j_gene: TRBJ2-7; abundance: NA; d_gene: TRBD2; v_gene: TRBV11-2; len: 17; CDR3aa: CASSPRTGISGIYEQYF; CDR3nt: TGTGCCAGCAGCCCACGGACTGGGATTAGCGGGATCTACGAGCAGTACTTC
j_gene: TRBJ1-1; abundance: NA; d_gene: TRBD1; v_gene: TRBV18; len: 16; CDR3aa: CASSPPSQGAGTEAFF; CDR3nt: TGTGCCAGCTCACCTCCCAGCCAGGGGGCGGGGACTGAAGCTTTCTTT
j_gene: TRBJ1-2; abundance: NA; d_gene: NA; v_gene: TRBV7-8; len: 13; CDR3aa: CASSLRPPYGYTF; CDR3nt: TGTGCCAGCAGCTTAAGGCCGCCGTATGGCTACACCTTC
j_gene: TRBJ1-6; abundance: NA; d_gene: NA; v_gene: TRBV7-6; len: 15; CDR3aa: CASSLGPGFNSPLHF; CDR3nt: TGTGCCAGCAGCTTAGGCCCGGGTTTTAATTCACCCCTCCACTTT
j_gene: TRBJ1-4; abundance: NA; d_gene: TRBD1; v_gene: TRBV3-1/TRBV3-2; len: 17; CDR3aa: CASSQGANRGGREKLFF; CDR3nt: TGTGCCAGCAGCCAAGGGGCCAACAGGGGGGGTCGTGAAAAACTGTTTTTT
j_gene: TRBJ2-6; abundance: NA; d_gene: NA; v_gene: TRBV7-3; len: 13; CDR3aa: CASKFSGANVLTF; CDR3nt: TGTGCCAGCAAGTTCTCTGGGGCCAACGTCCTGACTTTC
j_gene: TRBJ2-1; abundance: once; d_gene: TRBD1; v_gene: TRBV3-1/TRBV3-2; len: 16; CDR3aa: CASSQDRDRGYNEQFF; CDR3nt: TGTGCCAGCAGCCAAGACCGGGACAGGGGGTACAATGAGCAGTTCTTC
j_gene: TRBJ2-3; abundance: NA; d_gene: TRBD1; v_gene: TRBV7-9; len: 14; CDR3aa: CASSSRQGADTQYF; CDR3nt: TGTGCCAGCAGTTCCCGACAGGGGGCAGATACGCAGTATTTT
j_gene: TRBJ1-1; abundance: NA; d_gene: NA; v_gene: TRBV9; len: 14; CDR3aa: CASSVVLDSIEAFF; CDR3nt: TGTGCCAGCAGCGTAGTGTTGGACTCAATTGAAGCTTTCTTT
j_gene: TRBJ1-1; abundance: NA; d_gene: NA; v_gene: TRBV2; len: 14; CDR3aa: CASSGDSLNTEAFF; CDR3nt: TGTGCCAGCAGTGGTGACAGCCTGAACACTGAAGCTTTCTTT
j_gene: TRBJ1-5; abundance: NA; d_gene: NA; v_gene: TRBV25-1; len: 15; CDR3aa: CASSGSQDFNQPQHF; CDR3nt: TGTGCCAGCAGTGGGTCACAGGATTTCAATCAGCCCCAGCATTTT
j_gene: TRBJ2-1; abundance: few; d_gene: TRBD1; v_gene: TRBV3-1/TRBV3-2; len: 14; CDR3aa: CASSSGTGWDEQFF; CDR3nt: TGTGCCAGCAGCTCCGGGACAGGATGGGATGAGCAGTTCTTC
j_gene: TRBJ2-7; abundance: NA; d_gene: NA; v_gene: TRBV30; len: 14; CDR3aa: CAWSTLGGSYEQYF; CDR3nt: TGTGCCTGGAGTACGCTCGGCGGCTCCTACGAGCAGTACTTC
j_gene: TRBJ1-5; abundance: NA; d_gene: TRBD1; v_gene: TRBV20-1; len: 15; CDR3aa: CSASPRTGGYQPQHF; CDR3nt: TGCAGTGCTAGTCCCCGGACAGGGGGCTATCAGCCCCAGCATTTT
j_gene: TRBJ2-3; abundance: NA; d_gene: NA; v_gene: TRBV7-2; len: 14; CDR3aa: CASSFRTSTDTQYF; CDR3nt: TGTGCCAGCAGCTTTCGGACTAGCACAGATACGCAGTATTTT
j_gene: TRBJ2-6; abundance: NA; d_gene: NA; v_gene: TRBV25-1; len: 16; CDR3aa: CASSEGERAGANVLTF; CDR3nt: TGTGCCAGCAGTGAAGGGGAAAGGGCTGGGGCCAACGTCCTGACTTTC
j_gene: TRBJ1-5; abundance: NA; d_gene: NA; v_gene: TRBV4-1; len: 18; CDR3aa: CASGPGPYNFQGNQPQHF; CDR3nt: TGCGCCAGTGGGCCAGGGCCCTATAATTTCCAAGGCAATCAGCCCCAGCATTTT
j_gene: TRBJ2-7; abundance: NA; d_gene: NA; v_gene: TRBV2; len: 13; CDR3aa: CASYSTTTVEQYF; CDR3nt: TGTGCCAGCTACTCGACGACGACCGTCGAGCAGTACTTC
j_gene: TRBJ2-7; abundance: NA; d_gene: NA; v_gene: TRBV19; len: 14; CDR3aa: CASSIAGIVHEQYF; CDR3nt: TGTGCCAGTAGTATAGCGGGTATCGTCCACGAGCAGTACTTC
j_gene: TRBJ1-5; abundance: NA; d_gene: TRBD1; v_gene: TRBV9; len: 15; CDR3aa: CASSVGGGGDQPQHF; CDR3nt: TGTGCCAGCAGCGTAGGAGGGGGCGGAGATCAGCCCCAGCATTTT
j_gene: TRBJ1-2; abundance: NA; d_gene: NA; v_gene: TRBV30; len: 12; CDR3aa: CAWRTGIYGYTF; CDR3nt: TGTGCCTGGAGGACCGGAATCTATGGCTACACCTTC
j_gene: TRBJ2-7; abundance: NA; d_gene: TRBD1; v_gene: TRBV7-9; len: 13; CDR3aa: CASSRQGPREQYF; CDR3nt: TGTGCCAGCAGCCGACAGGGACCGCGCGAGCAGTACTTC
j_gene: TRBJ1-4; abundance: NA; d_gene: NA; v_gene: TRBV5-6; len: 15; CDR3aa: CASSLGGGNSEKLFF; CDR3nt: TGTGCCAGCAGCCTTGGCGGGGGCAACAGTGAAAAACTGTTTTTT
j_gene: TRBJ1-4; abundance: NA; d_gene: NA; v_gene: TRBV19; len: 15; CDR3aa: CASSARTSTNEKLFF; CDR3nt: TGTGCCAGTAGTGCCCGCACCTCAACTAATGAAAAACTGTTTTTT
j_gene: TRBJ2-6; abundance: few; d_gene: NA; v_gene: TRBV6-1; len: 15; CDR3aa: CASSEGGSGANVLTF; CDR3nt: TGTGCCAGCAGTGAAGGGGGCTCTGGGGCCAACGTCCTGACTTTC
j_gene: TRBJ1-2; abundance: once; d_gene: NA; v_gene: TRBV9; len: 14; CDR3aa: CASREIKLNYGYTF; CDR3nt: TGTGCCAGCAGAGAGATCAAGCTCAACTATGGCTACACCTTC
j_gene: TRBJ1-1; abundance: NA; d_gene: TRBD1; v_gene: TRBV4-2; len: 14; CDR3aa: CASSTRQGVTEAFF; CDR3nt: TGTGCCAGCAGCACTAGACAGGGGGTAACTGAAGCTTTCTTT
j_gene: TRBJ2-7; abundance: NA; d_gene: TRBD1; v_gene: TRBV28; len: 17; CDR3aa: CASSRSGMGQGDYEQYF; CDR3nt: TGTGCCAGCAGCCGAAGTGGAATGGGACAGGGGGACTACGAGCAGTACTTC
j_gene: TRBJ1-6; abundance: NA; d_gene: TRBD1; v_gene: TRBV5-1; len: 16; CDR3aa: CASSLGGTARISPLHF; CDR3nt: TGCGCCAGCAGCTTGGGAGGGACAGCTCGAATTTCACCCCTCCACTTT
j_gene: TRBJ1-1; abundance: NA; d_gene: NA; v_gene: TRBV19; len: 16; CDR3aa: CASLLPGQGVNTEAFF; CDR3nt: TGTGCCAGCCTTCTTCCGGGGCAAGGAGTGAACACTGAAGCTTTCTTT